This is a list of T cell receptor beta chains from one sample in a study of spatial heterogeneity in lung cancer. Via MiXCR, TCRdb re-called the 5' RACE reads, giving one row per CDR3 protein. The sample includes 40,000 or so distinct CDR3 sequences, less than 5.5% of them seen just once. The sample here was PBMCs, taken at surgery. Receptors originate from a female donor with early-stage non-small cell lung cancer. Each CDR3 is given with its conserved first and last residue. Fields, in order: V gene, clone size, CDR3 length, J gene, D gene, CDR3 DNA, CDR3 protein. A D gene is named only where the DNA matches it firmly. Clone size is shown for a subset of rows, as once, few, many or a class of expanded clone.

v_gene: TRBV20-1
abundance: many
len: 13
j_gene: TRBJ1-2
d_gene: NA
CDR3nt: TGCAGTGCTAGTGATAACGGGACTCCCGAGGACACCTTC
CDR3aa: CSASDNGTPEDTF

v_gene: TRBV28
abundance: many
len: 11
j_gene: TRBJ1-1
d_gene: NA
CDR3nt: TGTGCCAGCAGGGGTAAACCTGAAGCTTTCTTT
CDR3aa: CASRGKPEAFF

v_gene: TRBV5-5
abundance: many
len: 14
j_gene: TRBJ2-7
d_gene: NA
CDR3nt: TGTGCCAGCAGCGCCAACATATTGGGGGACGAGCAGTACTTC
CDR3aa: CASSANILGDEQYF

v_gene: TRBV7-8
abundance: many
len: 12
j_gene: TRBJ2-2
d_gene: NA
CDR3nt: TGTGCCAGCACGGAGAGCACCGGGGAGCTGTTTTTT
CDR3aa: CASTESTGELFF

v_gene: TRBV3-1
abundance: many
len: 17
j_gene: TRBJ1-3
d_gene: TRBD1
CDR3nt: TGTGCCAGCAGCCGCCGTTCAGGGGGAGGGTCTGGAAACACCATATATTTT
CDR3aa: CASSRRSGGGSGNTIYF

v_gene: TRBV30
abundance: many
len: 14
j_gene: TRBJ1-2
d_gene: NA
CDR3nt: TGTGCCTGGAGTGCGGCAGGGACCCACTATGGCTACACCTTC
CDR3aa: CAWSAAGTHYGYTF

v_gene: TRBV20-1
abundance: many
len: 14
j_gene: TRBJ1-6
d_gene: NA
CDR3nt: TGCAGTGCTAAGGGTCCGCACCTCGATTCACCCCTCCACTTT
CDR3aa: CSAKGPHLDSPLHF

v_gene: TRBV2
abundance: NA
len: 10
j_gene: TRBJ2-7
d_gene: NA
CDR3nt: TGTGCCAGCAGTCGGGGGGAGCAGTACTTC
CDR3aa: CASSRGEQYF

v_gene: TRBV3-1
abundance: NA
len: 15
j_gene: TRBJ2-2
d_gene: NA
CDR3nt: TGTGCCAGCAGCCAGAACGGCAGGAACACCGGGGAGCTGTTTTTT
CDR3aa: CASSQNGRNTGELFF

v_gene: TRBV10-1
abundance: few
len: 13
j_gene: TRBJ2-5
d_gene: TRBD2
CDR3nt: TGCGCCAGCGGGGAGGGCGGCCTGGAGACCCAGTACTTC
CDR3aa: CASGEGGLETQYF

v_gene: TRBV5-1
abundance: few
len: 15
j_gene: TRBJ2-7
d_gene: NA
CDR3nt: TGCGCCAGCAGCTTGTCTCAGGGGGGACCCTACGAGCAGTACTTC
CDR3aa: CASSLSQGGPYEQYF

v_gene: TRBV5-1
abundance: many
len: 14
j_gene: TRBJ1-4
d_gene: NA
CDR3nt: TGCGCCAGCAGCTTGACAGGACTCGCCGAAAAACTGTTTTTT
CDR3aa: CASSLTGLAEKLFF

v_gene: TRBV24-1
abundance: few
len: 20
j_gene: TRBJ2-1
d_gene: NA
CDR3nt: TGTGCCACCAGTGATTTTGAGCCCGTTGACCGGACAGTGCTCTACAATGAGCAGTTCTTC
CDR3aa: CATSDFEPVDRTVLYNEQFF

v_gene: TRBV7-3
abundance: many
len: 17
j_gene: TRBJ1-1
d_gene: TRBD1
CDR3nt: TGTGCCAGCAGCTTAAACAGGGCAGGGGGAATGAACACTGAAGCTTTCTTT
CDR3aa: CASSLNRAGGMNTEAFF

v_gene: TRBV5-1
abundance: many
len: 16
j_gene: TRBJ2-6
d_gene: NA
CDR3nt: TGCGCCAGCAGCTTGGCCGGGAGCTCTGGGGCCAACGTCCTGACTTTC
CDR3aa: CASSLAGSSGANVLTF

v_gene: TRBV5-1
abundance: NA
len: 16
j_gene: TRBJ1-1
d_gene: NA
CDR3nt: TGCGCCAGCAGCCCGGATGGGGGACTGATGAACACTGAAGCTTTCTTT
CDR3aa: CASSPDGGLMNTEAFF

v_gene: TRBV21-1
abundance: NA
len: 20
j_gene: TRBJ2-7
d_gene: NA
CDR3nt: TGTGCCAGCAGCAAAGTACCCCGAGGCAGGGGTTTAGGTAGCTCCTACGAGCAGTACTTC
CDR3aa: CASSKVPRGRGLGSSYEQYF

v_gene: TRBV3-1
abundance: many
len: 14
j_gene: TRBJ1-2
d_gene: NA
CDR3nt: TGTGCCAGCAGCCCCTTTGGTTTCGACTATGGCTACACCTTC
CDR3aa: CASSPFGFDYGYTF

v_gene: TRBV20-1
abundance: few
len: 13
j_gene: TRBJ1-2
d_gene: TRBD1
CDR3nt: TGCAGTTCAACGGGCAGGGGGCAAGAAAGCTACACCTTC
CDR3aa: CSSTGRGQESYTF

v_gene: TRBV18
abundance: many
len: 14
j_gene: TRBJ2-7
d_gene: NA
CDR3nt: TGTGCCAGCTCACCAACCGCAACCGCCCACGAGCAGTACTTC
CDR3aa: CASSPTATAHEQYF

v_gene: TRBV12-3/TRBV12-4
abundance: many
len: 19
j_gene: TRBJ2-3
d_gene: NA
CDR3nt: TGTGCCAGCAGTCCCCTGGGGACTTGGGTGGGGAATAGCACAGATACGCAGTATTTT
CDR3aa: CASSPLGTWVGNSTDTQYF

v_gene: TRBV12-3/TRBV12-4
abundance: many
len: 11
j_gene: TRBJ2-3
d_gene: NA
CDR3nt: TGTGCCAGCACCCGAGGAGATACGCAGTATTTT
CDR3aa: CASTRGDTQYF

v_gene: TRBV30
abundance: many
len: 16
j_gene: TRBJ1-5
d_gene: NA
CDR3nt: TGTGCCTGGAGTGTGCGGGACCCCTGGGGCAATCAGCCCCAGCATTTT
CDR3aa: CAWSVRDPWGNQPQHF

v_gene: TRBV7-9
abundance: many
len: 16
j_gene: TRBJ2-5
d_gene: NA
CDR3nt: TGTGCCAGCAGCTTTTTCAAACTAGCTAGGCAAGAGACCCAGTACTTC
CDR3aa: CASSFFKLARQETQYF

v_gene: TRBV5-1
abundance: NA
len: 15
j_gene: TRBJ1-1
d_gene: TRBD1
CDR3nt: TGCGCCAGCAGCTTGGCAGGGGGCTTAATCCCTGAAGCTTTCTTT
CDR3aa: CASSLAGGLIPEAFF

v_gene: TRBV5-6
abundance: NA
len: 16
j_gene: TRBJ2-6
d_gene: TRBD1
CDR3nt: TGTGCCAGCAGCTTGAGGCTTACAGGGGGAGGTCACGTCCTGACTTTC
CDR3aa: CASSLRLTGGGHVLTF

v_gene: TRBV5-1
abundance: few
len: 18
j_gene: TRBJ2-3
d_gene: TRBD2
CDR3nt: TGCGCCAGCAGCTTGGATGCGACTAGCGGGCCGCGGGGAGATACGCAGTATTTT
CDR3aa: CASSLDATSGPRGDTQYF

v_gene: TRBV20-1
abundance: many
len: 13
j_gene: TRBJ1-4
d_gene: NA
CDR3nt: TGCAGTGCTCCGGGACGGGAAAGAGAAAAACTGTTTTTT
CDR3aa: CSAPGREREKLFF

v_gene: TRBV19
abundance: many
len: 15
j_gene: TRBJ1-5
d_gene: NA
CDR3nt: TGTGCCAGTAGTATAAGGTTGAATAGCAATCAGCCCCAGCATTTT
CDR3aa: CASSIRLNSNQPQHF

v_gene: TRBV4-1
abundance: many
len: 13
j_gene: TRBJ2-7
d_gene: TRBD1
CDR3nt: TGCGCCAGCAGAGGGACAGGGGAACGCGAGCAGTACTTC
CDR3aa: CASRGTGEREQYF

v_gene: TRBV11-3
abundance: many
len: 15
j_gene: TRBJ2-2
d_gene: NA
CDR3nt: TGTGCCAGCAGCTTAGGTCCAGCGAACACCGGGGAGCTGTTTTTT
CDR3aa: CASSLGPANTGELFF

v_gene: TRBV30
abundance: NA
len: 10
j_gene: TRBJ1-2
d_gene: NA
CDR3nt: TGTGCCTGGCGAACGGGGGGCTACACCTTC
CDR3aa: CAWRTGGYTF

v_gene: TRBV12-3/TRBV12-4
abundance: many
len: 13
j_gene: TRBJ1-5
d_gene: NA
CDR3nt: TGTGCCAGCAGTTTGGGCACCAATCAGCCCCAGCATTTT
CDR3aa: CASSLGTNQPQHF

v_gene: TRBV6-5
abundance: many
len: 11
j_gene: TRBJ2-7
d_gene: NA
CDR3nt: TGTGCCAGCAGACAGGGAAACGAGCAGTACTTC
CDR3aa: CASRQGNEQYF

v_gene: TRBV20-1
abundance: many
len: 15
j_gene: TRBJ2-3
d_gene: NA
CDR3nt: TGCAGTGCTAGAGATCTGAGACTGGACTCAGATACGCAGTATTTT
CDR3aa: CSARDLRLDSDTQYF

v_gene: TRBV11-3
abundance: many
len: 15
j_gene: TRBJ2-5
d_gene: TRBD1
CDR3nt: TGTGCCAGCAGTCGGGACAGGGGATCGCAAGAGACCCAGTACTTC
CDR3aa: CASSRDRGSQETQYF

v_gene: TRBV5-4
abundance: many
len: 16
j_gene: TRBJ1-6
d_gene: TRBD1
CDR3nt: TGTGCCAGCAGCTTGGCTCCGGGACAGGGGACTTCACCCCTCCACTTT
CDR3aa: CASSLAPGQGTSPLHF

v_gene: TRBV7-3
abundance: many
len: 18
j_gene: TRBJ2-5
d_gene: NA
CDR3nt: TGTGCCAGCAGCTTAAACCCGGGCCCCCCGGTAGCCTTCGCAACCCAGTACTTC
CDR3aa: CASSLNPGPPVAFATQYF

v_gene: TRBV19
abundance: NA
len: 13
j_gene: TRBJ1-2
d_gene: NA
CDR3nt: TGTGCCAGTAGGCCCTGGAGTTTACGGGGCTACACCTTC
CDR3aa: CASRPWSLRGYTF

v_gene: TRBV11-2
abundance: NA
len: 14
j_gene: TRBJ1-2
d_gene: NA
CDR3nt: TGTGCCAGCAGCTTAGCGGCAGGAACGAGGGGCTACACCTTC
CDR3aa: CASSLAAGTRGYTF

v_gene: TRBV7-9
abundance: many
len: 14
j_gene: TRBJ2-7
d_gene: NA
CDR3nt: TGTGCCAGCAGCTTCCGGGACCTCTCCTACGAGCAGTACTTC
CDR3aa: CASSFRDLSYEQYF

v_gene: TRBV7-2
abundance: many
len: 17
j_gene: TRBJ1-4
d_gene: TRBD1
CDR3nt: TGTGCCAGCAGCTTAGAGGGCAGGGGGCGAACTAATGAAAAACTGTTTTTT
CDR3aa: CASSLEGRGRTNEKLFF

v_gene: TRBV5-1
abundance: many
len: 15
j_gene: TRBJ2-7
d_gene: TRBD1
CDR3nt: TGCGCCAGCAGCTCGGGACAGGGGGTCTCCTACGAGCAGTACTTC
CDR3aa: CASSSGQGVSYEQYF

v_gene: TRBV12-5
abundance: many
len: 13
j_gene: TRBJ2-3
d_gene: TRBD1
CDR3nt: TGTGCTAGTGGTTTAGGGGGCACAAATACGCAGTATTTT
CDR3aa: CASGLGGTNTQYF

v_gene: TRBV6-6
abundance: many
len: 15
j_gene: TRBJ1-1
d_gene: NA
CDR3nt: TGTGCCAGCAGTCTCCTGGAAGGGCGCGGCACTGAAGCTTTCTTT
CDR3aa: CASSLLEGRGTEAFF

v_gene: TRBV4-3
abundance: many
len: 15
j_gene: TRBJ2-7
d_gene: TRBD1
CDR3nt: TGCGCCAGCAGCCAAGTGGGGACAGGAGATTACGAGCAGTACTTC
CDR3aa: CASSQVGTGDYEQYF